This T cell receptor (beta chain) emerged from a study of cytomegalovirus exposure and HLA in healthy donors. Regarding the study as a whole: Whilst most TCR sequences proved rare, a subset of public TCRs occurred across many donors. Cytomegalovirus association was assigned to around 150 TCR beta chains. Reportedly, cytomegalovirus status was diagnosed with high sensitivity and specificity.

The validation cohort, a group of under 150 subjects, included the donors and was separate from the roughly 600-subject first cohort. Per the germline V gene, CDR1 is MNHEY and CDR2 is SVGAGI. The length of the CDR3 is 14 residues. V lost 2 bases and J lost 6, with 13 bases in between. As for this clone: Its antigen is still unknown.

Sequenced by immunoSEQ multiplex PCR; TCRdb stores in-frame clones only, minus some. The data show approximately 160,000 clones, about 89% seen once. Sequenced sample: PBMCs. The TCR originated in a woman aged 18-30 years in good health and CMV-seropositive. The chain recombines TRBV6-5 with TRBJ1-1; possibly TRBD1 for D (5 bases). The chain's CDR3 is CASSYDPSGPEAFF. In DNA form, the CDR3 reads TGTGCCAGCAGTTACGACCCCTCAGGGCCTGAAGCTTTCTTT.